This T cell receptor beta chain was observed in a study of OX40 agonist ivuxolimab in advanced cancers. Study overall: Males comprised 82.7% of the group, whose mean age was around 62 years (range about 20 to 85). Whole-study findings and limits: People who partly responded at 0.1-3.0 mg/kg had some of the least clonal expansion seen. Average numbers of expanded clones were greater in CD8+ T cells than in CD4+.

On this clone itself: Antigen unknown.

Germline CDR1 SEHNR, CDR2 FQNEAQ (reference sequence). Trimming took 0 bases from V and 2 from J, leaving 7 bases between them. The CDR3 covers 14 residues. Profiling relied on immunoSEQ multiplex PCR, and the TCRdb table lists in-frame clones only, not all of them. The sample includes 55,000 to 75,000 clones, approximately 80% of them seen just once. The V gene is TRBV7-9, the J gene TRBJ2-5, with D perhaps matching TRBD1 (5 bases). The TCR originated in an adult with an advanced solid tumor such as melanoma, head and neck, liver or kidney cancer. The sample was CD4+ or CD8+ T cells sorted from blood, taken in a trial of the OX40 agonist ivuxolimab. DNA for the CDR3: TGTGCCAGCAGCTTAGCGGGGCCTCAAGAGACCCAGTACTTC. Translated, it gives CASSLAGPQETQYF.